A selection of T cell receptor beta chains follows, all from one sample in a study of cytomegalovirus exposure and HLA in healthy donors. Only in-frame clones appear in the TCRdb table, and some are missing; sequencing was by immunoSEQ multiplex PCR. The sample holds around 240,000 clones; 90% are singletons and the top ten take less than 0.4%. The sequenced material came from PBMCs. These receptors all come from a young woman in good health and CMV-seronegative. Both conserved end residues are part of each CDR3. A D gene is named only where the DNA matches it firmly. Clone size is given for some rows only: seen once, a few or many times, or a class if the clone is expanded.

v_call,d_call,j_call,clone_size,cdr3_aa,cdr3_nt
TRBV5-1,TRBD1,TRBJ1-6,.,CASSPDRDSPLHF,TGCGCCAGCAGCCCCGACAGGGATTCACCCCTCCACTTT
TRBV29-1,.,TRBJ1-2,.,CSYTEQSFGYTF,TGCAGCTATACGGAACAGAGTTTTGGCTACACCTTC
TRBV11-2,.,TRBJ2-7,.,CASSLLARAFYEQYF,TGTGCCAGCAGCTTACTAGCCCGGGCTTTTTACGAGCAGTACTTC
TRBV7-3,TRBD2,TRBJ2-7,.,CASSLTQRGLSYEQYF,TGTGCCAGCAGCTTAACGCAGCGGGGGTTATCCTACGAGCAGTACTTC
TRBV27,.,TRBJ2-1,.,CASSPPAGLFINEQFF,TGTGCCAGCAGTCCCCCGGCAGGGTTGTTTATCAATGAGCAGTTCTTC
TRBV28,TRBD2,TRBJ2-5,.,CASSLAGEIQTQYF,TGTGCCAGCAGTTTAGCGGGGGAAATTCAGACCCAGTACTTC
TRBV27,TRBD1,TRBJ2-5,.,CASSTGQGIQETQYF,TGTGCCAGCAGTACGGGACAGGGAATCCAAGAGACCCAGTACTTC
TRBV7-3,.,TRBJ2-7,.,CASSLRRGNSYEQYF,TGTGCCAGCAGCTTAAGGCGGGGTAACTCCTACGAGCAGTACTTC
TRBV6-6,.,TRBJ1-1,.,CASSYSEGRNEAFF,TGTGCCAGCAGTTACTCGGAGGGTCGGAATGAAGCTTTCTTT
TRBV18,.,TRBJ1-4,.,CASSPPVPGLGVPHTISVEKLFF,TGTGCCAGCTCACCACCGGTCCCAGGGTTAGGGGTCCCACATACGATATCCGTTGAAAAACTGTTTTTT
TRBV5-1,TRBD2,TRBJ2-2,.,CASSYGLAGITGELFF,TGCGCCAGCAGCTACGGACTAGCGGGGATTACCGGGGAGCTGTTTTTT
TRBV6-5,.,TRBJ1-1,.,CASSREAPRNTEAFF,TGTGCCAGCAGTCGAGAGGCGCCAAGGAACACTGAAGCTTTCTTT
TRBV7-2,TRBD2,TRBJ2-7,.,CASSSQRGGVWAF,TGTGCCAGCAGCAGTCAGCGGGGGGGTGTATGGGCCTTC
TRBV7-9,TRBD1,TRBJ1-1,.,CASSLVGRTGLRQAEAFF,TGTGCCAGCAGCTTAGTGGGGCGGACAGGGTTACGACAAGCTGAAGCTTTCTTT
TRBV6-5,TRBD1,TRBJ1-5,.,CASNPGGTNQPQHF,TGTGCCAGCAACCCAGGGGGCACCAATCAGCCCCAGCATTTT
TRBV5-1,.,TRBJ2-7,.,CASSLAWDSRSYEQYF,TGCGCCAGCAGCTTGGCCTGGGACTCCCGCTCCTACGAGCAGTACTTC
TRBV4-1,.,TRBJ2-3,once,CASSQSLLPDTQYF,TGCGCCAGCAGCCAATCTCTACTACCCGATACGCAGTATTTT
TRBV19,.,TRBJ1-1,.,CASSPTGFNTEAFF,TGTGCCAGTAGCCCGACAGGCTTTAACACTGAAGCTTTCTTT
TRBV4-1,.,TRBJ2-2,.,CASSQEAEGSVGELFF,TGCGCCAGCAGCCAAGAAGCTGAGGGATCGGTCGGGGAGCTGTTTTTT
TRBV5-1,TRBD1,TRBJ1-4,.,CATSTGTGNEKLFF,TGCGCCACGAGCACCGGGACAGGGAACGAAAAACTGTTTTTT
TRBV7-9,TRBD2,TRBJ2-6,.,CASKGASGSSGANVLTF,TGTGCCAGCAAGGGAGCTAGCGGCAGCTCTGGGGCCAACGTCCTGACTTTC
TRBV28,TRBD2,TRBJ2-3,.,CASSSRVAGDTDTQYF,TGTGCCAGCAGTTCCCGGGTAGCGGGGGATACAGATACGCAGTATTTT
TRBV6-6,TRBD1,TRBJ1-6,.,CASRSDRGILHF,TGTGCCAGCAGATCGGACAGGGGGATCCTCCACTTT
TRBV4-1,TRBD2,TRBJ2-1,.,CASSQDASGGLYNEQFF,TGCGCCAGCAGCCAAGATGCGTCGGGGGGGCTTTACAATGAGCAGTTCTTC
TRBV7-8,TRBD2,TRBJ2-1,.,CASSPLWVAGGYNEQFF,TGTGCCAGCAGCCCCCTCTGGGTAGCGGGGGGCTACAATGAGCAGTTCTTC
TRBV7-2,.,TRBJ2-7,.,CASSRGQTSYEQYF,TGTGCCAGCAGCCGCGGACAGACGTCCTACGAGCAGTACTTC
TRBV5-6,.,TRBJ2-7,.,CASSLFSGAPYEQYF,TGTGCCAGCAGCTTATTTTCTGGGGCACCCTACGAGCAGTACTTC
TRBV6-1,.,TRBJ2-1,.,CAIQGWGRDEQFF,TGTGCCATCCAGGGGTGGGGACGGGATGAGCAGTTCTTC
TRBV6-5,.,TRBJ2-7,.,CASSYSTGLAYEQYF,TGTGCCAGCAGTTACTCTACAGGGTTGGCCTACGAGCAGTACTTC
TRBV6-4,TRBD1,TRBJ1-6,.,CASLFLRGQGSPLHF,TGTGCCAGCCTCTTCCTCAGGGGGCAAGGGTCACCCCTCCACTTT
TRBV7-9,.,TRBJ1-1,.,CASSRSLDTEAFF,TGTGCCAGCAGCCGGTCCTTGGACACTGAAGCTTTCTTT
TRBV6-1,TRBD1,TRBJ1-4,many,CASSETQGAGEKLFF,TGTGCCAGCAGTGAGACCCAGGGGGCGGGTGAAAAACTGTTTTTT
TRBV5-1,TRBD2,TRBJ2-7,few,CASSLGGRGEYF,TGCGCCAGCAGCTTGGGCGGACGGGGGGAGTACTTC
TRBV7-9,TRBD2,TRBJ2-1,.,CASSIRTSVSNEQFF,TGTGCCAGCAGCATCCGGACTAGCGTGTCCAATGAGCAGTTCTTC
TRBV28,.,TRBJ1-2,.,CASSNRAGYTF,TGTGCCAGCAGTAACAGGGCTGGCTACACCTTC
TRBV6-5,.,TRBJ2-2,.,CASSYSAAGTGELFF,TGTGCCAGCAGTTACTCGGCCGCGGGCACCGGGGAGCTGTTTTTT
TRBV7-6,.,TRBJ2-1,.,CASSPRYNEQFF,TGTGCCAGCAGCCCCCGCTACAATGAGCAGTTCTTC
TRBV19,TRBD1,TRBJ2-3,.,CASSARTGPGTDTQYF,TGTGCCAGTAGTGCGCGGACAGGGCCAGGCACAGATACGCAGTATTTT
TRBV5-6,TRBD1,TRBJ1-6,.,CASSLMRAGGLDSPLHF,TGTGCCAGCAGCTTGATGAGGGCAGGGGGCTTGGATTCACCCCTCCACTTT
TRBV6-1,.,TRBJ2-7,.,CASNRVPYEQYF,TGTGCCAGCAACAGGGTGCCCTACGAGCAGTACTTC
TRBV2,.,TRBJ1-2,.,CATPRGGNYGYTF,TGTGCCACCCCCCGCGGAGGGAACTATGGCTACACCTTC
TRBV6-5,TRBD1,TRBJ1-2,once,CASSYATGGTYGYTF,TGTGCCAGCAGTTACGCGACAGGGGGCACCTATGGCTACACCTTC
TRBV7-6,TRBD1,TRBJ2-1,.,CASSPRTGTGGNEQFF,TGTGCCAGCAGCCCACGAACCGGGACAGGGGGCAATGAGCAGTTCTTC
TRBV4-1,.,TRBJ1-1,.,CASSQERSMNTEAFF,TGCGCCAGCAGCCAAGAAAGGAGCATGAACACTGAAGCTTTCTTT
TRBV7-2,.,TRBJ2-3,.,CASSLEAGGITDTQYF,TGTGCCAGCAGCTTAGAGGCAGGGGGGATCACAGATACGCAGTATTTT
TRBV6-5,TRBD1,TRBJ1-1,.,CASSYAGGGSAEAFF,TGTGCCAGCAGTTACGCAGGGGGCGGATCTGCTGAAGCTTTCTTT
TRBV6-6,.,TRBJ2-2,.,CAIQGLGTGELFF,TGTGCCATCCAGGGTTTGGGCACCGGGGAGCTGTTTTTT
TRBV4-1,TRBD2,TRBJ2-1,.,CASSQVPGLSNNEQFF,TGCGCCAGCAGCCAAGTACCGGGACTATCTAACAATGAGCAGTTCTTC
TRBV20-1,.,TRBJ2-1,.,CSARVGGEQFF,TGCAGTGCTAGAGTTGGAGGGGAGCAGTTCTTC
TRBV4-1,.,TRBJ1-6,.,CASSQGGIRGKGSPLHF,TGCGCCAGCAGCCAAGGAGGAATCAGGGGTAAGGGATCACCCCTCCACTTT
TRBV28,TRBD1,TRBJ1-5,.,CASTQGASYNQPQHF,TGTGCCAGCACCCAGGGGGCGTCATACAATCAGCCCCAGCATTTT
TRBV7-7,.,TRBJ2-1,.,CASSFWRGRSSYNEQFF,TGTGCTAGCAGCTTCTGGAGGGGCCGGAGCTCCTACAATGAGCAGTTCTTC
TRBV7-9,TRBD1,TRBJ1-1,.,CASSPRTGWERAEAFF,TGTGCCAGCAGCCCCCGGACAGGGTGGGAACGCGCTGAAGCTTTCTTT
TRBV9,TRBD2,TRBJ2-2,.,CASSVDSGGANTGELFF,TGTGCCAGCAGCGTAGATAGCGGGGGGGCGAACACCGGGGAGCTGTTTTTT